A selection of T cell receptor beta chains follows, all from one sample in a study of blood T cell repertoires in COVID-19. Libraries were prepared by immunoSEQ multiplex PCR; TCRdb keeps only in-frame clonotypes and omits some of them. Of around 250,000 clones in the sample, about 82% are singletons; the top ten hold approximately 13%. The sequenced sample consisted of peripheral blood. The receptors shown here come from a man older than 75 with acute or convalescent COVID-19. CDR3s include the opening cysteine and the closing phenylalanine or tryptophan. A D gene is named only where the DNA matches it firmly. Some rows have no size entry. The others give once, few or many, or a class for an expanded clone.

clone_size	d_call	v_call	j_call	cdr3_aa	cdr3_nt
-	-	TRBV5-5	TRBJ2-1	CASSRELEQFF	TGTGCCAGCAGCCGGGAGCTTGAGCAGTTCTTC
-	TRBD1	TRBV6-6	TRBJ1-2	CASRDQGAHNYGYTF	TGTGCCAGCAGAGACCAGGGGGCGCATAACTATGGCTACACCTTC
-	TRBD1	TRBV6-6	TRBJ2-6	CASSDPQGQGASSGANVLTF	TGTGCCAGCAGCGATCCCCAGGGACAGGGGGCAAGCTCTGGGGCCAACGTCCTGACTTTC
few	TRBD1	TRBV4-3	TRBJ1-2	CASSQRQGDGYTF	TGCGCCAGCAGCCAAAGGCAGGGGGATGGCTACACCTTC
-	-	TRBV6-5	TRBJ2-3	CASSTPGDTQYF	TGTGCCAGCAGTACTCCGGGGGATACGCAGTATTTT
once	TRBD1	TRBV5-5	TRBJ1-1	CASSPGQGGTEAFF	TGTGCCAGCAGCCCTGGACAGGGAGGGACTGAAGCTTTCTTT
-	-	TRBV13	TRBJ1-2	CASSSQLWGGQGISISGYTF	TGTGCCAGCAGCTCCCAGTTATGGGGGGGGCAGGGGATATCCATTAGTGGCTACACCTTC
-	TRBD1	TRBV6-5	TRBJ1-1	CASSPGQGGNTEAFF	TGTGCCAGCAGTCCCGGACAGGGCGGAAACACTGAAGCTTTCTTT
-	-	TRBV6-6	TRBJ1-2	CASSYAGEGYTF	TGTGCCAGCAGTTACGCGGGGGAAGGCTACACCTTC
-	-	TRBV6-5	TRBJ1-3	CASSPGGAGNTIYF	TGTGCCAGTTCCCCCGGGGGGGCTGGAAACACCATATATTTT
-	-	TRBV4-3	TRBJ1-1	CASSQTGNTEAFF	TGCGCCAGCAGCCAAACAGGGAACACTGAAGCTTTCTTT
-	-	TRBV6-5	TRBJ1-3	CASSYSRDYSGNTIYF	TGTGCCAGCAGTTACTCGAGGGACTACTCTGGAAACACCATATATTTT
-	-	TRBV28	TRBJ1-5	CASSRAGGSPSNQPQHF	TGTGCCAGCAGTCGGGCGGGGGGATCGCCTAGCAATCAGCCCCAGCATTTT
-	TRBD2	TRBV11-2	TRBJ2-2	CASRLLAGVETGELFF	TGTGCCAGCAGGCTTCTAGCGGGGGTGGAGACCGGGGAGCTGTTTTTT
-	-	TRBV7-8	TRBJ1-4	CASSLTGGGEKLFF	TGTGCCAGCAGCTTAACGGGTGGAGGAGAAAAACTGTTTTTT
-	TRBD2	TRBV11-2	TRBJ2-7	CASSFGLAGTYEQYF	TGTGCCAGCAGCTTCGGACTAGCGGGTACTTACGAGCAGTACTTC
once	TRBD1	TRBV28	TRBJ1-2	CASSTGTGYGYTF	TGTGCCAGCAGTACCGGGACAGGCTATGGCTACACCTTC
few	-	TRBV24-1	TRBJ1-2	CATSGPGDYGYTF	TGTGCCACCAGTGGCCCGGGGGACTATGGCTACACCTTC